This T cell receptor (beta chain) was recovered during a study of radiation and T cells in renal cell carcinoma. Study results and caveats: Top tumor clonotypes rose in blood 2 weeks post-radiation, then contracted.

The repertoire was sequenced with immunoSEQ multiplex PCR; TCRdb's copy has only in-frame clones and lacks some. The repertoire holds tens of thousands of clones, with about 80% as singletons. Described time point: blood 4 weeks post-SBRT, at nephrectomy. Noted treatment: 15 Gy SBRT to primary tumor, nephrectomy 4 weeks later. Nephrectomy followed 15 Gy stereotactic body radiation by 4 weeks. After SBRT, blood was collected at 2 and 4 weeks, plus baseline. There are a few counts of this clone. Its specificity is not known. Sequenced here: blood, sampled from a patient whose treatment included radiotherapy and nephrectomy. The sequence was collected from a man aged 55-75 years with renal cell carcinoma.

This CDR3 is CASSAGHGSTYEQYF. The DNA of the CDR3 is TGTGCCAGCAGTGCTGGACACGGATCCACCTACGAGCAGTACTTC. This chain uses TRBV6-1 with TRBJ2-7, with D perhaps matching TRBD1 (5 bases). The germline CDR1 and CDR2 sequences are MNHNS and SASEGT. V was shortened by 4 bases and J by 2 bases, with 15 bases between the two germline ends. The CDR3 is 15 residues long.